Listed here are 27 T cell receptor beta chains from one sample, sequenced in a study of vaccination effects on CD4 cells after COVID-19. Sequencing followed a ViraFEST assay step that expanded antigen-specific CD4+ T cells with viral peptide pools. The authors isolated CD4+ T cells after 9 to 10 days of culture. The person had a PCR-confirmed SARS-CoV-2 infection during March to December 2020. Their recognized antigens are unknown. The assay was immunoSEQ multiplex PCR, and TCRdb's table has in-frame clones only and misses some. The sample shows 42,000 or so clones, around 66% of them seen only once. The specimen was CD4+ T cells from PBMCs cultured with a peptide pool, collected before COVID-19 vaccination. The origin of the receptors is a human donor who had a prior SARS-CoV-2 infection.

J is TRBJ2-2 and V is TRBV27; 7 positions agree with TRBD2. There are 16 residues in the CDR3. Per the germline V gene, CDR1 is MNHEY and CDR2 is SMNVEV (reference sequence). V was pared by 2 bases and J by 5 bases, with 8 bases of the junction left unmatched. This chain's CDR3 is CASSLRSREGTGELFF. DNA for the CDR3: TGTGCCAGCAGTTTACGTAGCAGGGAGGGTACCGGGGAGCTGTTTTTT.

Only one count was recorded for this clone. J is TRBJ2-7 and V is TRBV15; no definite D call. Per germline, CDR1 LNHNV and CDR2 YYDKDF (reference sequence). Trimming removed 1 base from V and 3 bases from J, with 7 bases in between. The length of the CDR3 is 13 residues. The CDR3 here is CATSRARFYEQYF. CDR3 DNA: TGTGCCACCAGCAGAGCCAGGTTCTACGAGCAGTACTTC.

Here the CDR3 reads CASSLGTATNEKLFF. CDR3 coding DNA: TGCGCCAGCAGCTTGGGAACAGCAACTAATGAAAAACTGTTTTTT. This chain links TRBV5-1 with TRBJ1-4; the D is unclear. Trimming took off 0 bases at V and 0 bases at J, with 6 bases between the two ends. The CDR3 totals 15 residues. Germline CDR1 SGHRS, CDR2 YFSETQ.

The genes are TRBV6-5 and TRBJ2-2; D remains ambiguous. Deletions cut 0 bases from V and 8 bases from J, with 16 bases between. This CDR3 is built from 16 residues. Per germline, CDR1 MNHEY and CDR2 SVGAGI. CDR3 DNA: TGTGCCAGCAGTTACTCAGCTACCCTACTCGCAGGGGAGCTGTTTTTT. Protein: CASSYSATLLAGELFF.

This chain connects TRBV5-1 to TRBJ2-2, with TRBD1 identical over 10 bases. After removal of 4 bases from V and 5 bases from J, the junction contained 5 bases not matched to a gene. The CDR3 sequence is 15 residues long. Germline V gene lookup returns CDR1 SGHRS and CDR2 YFSETQ. CDR3 protein: CASSAGQGGTGELFF. The CDR3 region has the DNA TGCGCCAGCAGCGCCGGACAGGGGGGGACCGGGGAGCTGTTTTTT.

This chain links TRBV7-3 with TRBJ2-2; TRBD1 or TRBD2 may be the D gene (6 bases each). V shed 6 bases and J shed 0 bases, with 14 bases lying between them. The CDR3 has 16 residues. CDR1 SGHTA and CDR2 FQGTGA come from the germline V gene. Written as DNA, the CDR3 is TGTGCCAGCAGTTCACGGGGGCAAGCGAACACCGGGGAGCTGTTTTTT. Residues: CASSSRGQANTGELFF.

The chain employs TRBV27 and TRBJ2-3; D not resolved. V gave up 2 bases and J gave up 1 base, with 4 bases separating them. Per the germline V gene, CDR1 is MNHEY and CDR2 is SMNVEV (reference sequence). The CDR3 extends over 13 amino acids. Here the CDR3 reads CASSLRGTDTQYF. The CDR3 DNA follows: TGTGCCAGCAGTTTACGGGGCACAGATACGCAGTATTTT.

This chain connects TRBV6-1 to TRBJ1-6; 8 bases match TRBD1. The CDR3 has 19 residues. The junction had 10 bases not matched to a gene; V was cut back by 2 bases and J by 1 base. Germline V gene data show CDR1 as MNHNS and CDR2 as SASEGT. CDR3 sequence (DNA): TGTGCCAGCAGTGAATCAGTAGGACAGGGCAGGTCCTATAATTCACCCCTCCACTTT. Translation gives CASSESVGQGRSYNSPLHF.

This chain links TRBV18 with TRBJ2-7, with D possibly matching TRBD1 (6 bases). Germline loops: CDR1 KGHSH, CDR2 LQKENI. The germline V and J ends were trimmed by 0 bases and 6 bases, with 12 bases remaining between them. The CDR3 totals 14 residues. The CDR3 DNA is TGTGCCAGCTCACCACCGGGGGCATCTACCGAGCAGTACTTC. Translated, it gives CASSPPGASTEQYF.

The table lists this clone with a count of one. The chain employs TRBV6-4 and TRBJ2-2; unclear D gene. Germline V gene sequence: CDR1 MRHNA, CDR2 SNTAGT. This CDR3 region has 13 residues. V lost 4 bases, J lost 3 bases, and 6 bases lay in between. CDR3 loop: CASSARDTGELFF. As DNA, the CDR3 is TGTGCCAGCAGTGCTCGGGACACCGGGGAGCTGTTTTTT.

The CDR3 DNA follows: TGTGCCAGCAGTGTGGCATTTCAGGTTTACAATGAGCAGTTCTTC. The encoded protein is CASSVAFQVYNEQFF. V is TRBV2 and J is TRBJ2-1; D gene ambiguous. V dropped 4 bases and J dropped 4 bases, with 14 bases sitting between them. Germline CDR1 is SNHLY and CDR2 is FYNNEI. This CDR3 is built from 15 residues.

This chain uses TRBV7-2 with TRBJ2-3; 7 positions agree with TRBD2. V lost 5 bases to trimming and J lost 11 bases; unmatched junction nucleotides: 22. This CDR3 comprises 17 residues. CDR1 and CDR2 from the germline V gene are SGHTA and FQGNSA. CDR3 bases: TGTGCCAGCAGCCTACGGGGGGAGGGACTACCTCCTATGTGGCAGTATTTT. It encodes CASSLRGEGLPPMWQYF.

This clone showed up just a few times. The rearrangement uses TRBV7-2 and TRBJ2-7; 9 positions agree with TRBD2. The CDR3 is 14 residues long. Germline V gene sequence: CDR1 SGHTA, CDR2 FQGNSA. Trimming removed 5 bases from V and 6 bases from J; junction bases left unmatched: 8. CDR3 sequence reads: CASSNPGLAFEQYF. CDR3 DNA sequence: TGTGCCAGCAGCAACCCGGGACTAGCCTTCGAGCAGTACTTC.

The chain employs TRBV5-4 and TRBJ1-1, with D unresolved. Germline CDR1 SGHNT, CDR2 YYREEE (reference sequence). V lost 0 bases and J lost 1, with 10 bases in between. The CDR3 consists of 15 residues. CDR3 sequence: CASSLVPWGNTEAFF. The CDR3 nucleotides read TGTGCCAGCAGCTTGGTCCCATGGGGGAACACTGAAGCTTTCTTT.

The chain is built from TRBV2 and TRBJ2-1, with D possibly TRBD2 on 6 matching bases. V lost 3 bases and J lost 2, with 17 bases in between. CDR3 size: 17 residues. From germline, CDR1 is SNHLY and CDR2 FYNNEI. The CDR3 sequence: CASSETSSVSPYNEQFF. As DNA, the CDR3 is TGTGCCAGCAGTGAGACCTCTAGCGTAAGCCCCTACAATGAGCAGTTCTTC.

The chain recombines TRBV7-2 with TRBJ1-2; D remains ambiguous. Germline V gene data show CDR1 as SGHTA and CDR2 as FQGNSA. The CDR3 extends over 13 amino acids. V lost 3 bases, J lost 0 bases, and 5 bases lay in between. The CDR3 loop reads CASSFGSNYGYTF. The CDR3 DNA follows: TGTGCCAGCAGCTTTGGTTCTAACTATGGCTACACCTTC.

The rearrangement joins TRBV20-1 to TRBJ2-7; D is unresolved. CDR1 and CDR2 (germline): DFQATT, SNEGSKA (reference sequence). The CDR3 extends over 13 amino acids. Trimming cost V 3 bases and J 3 bases, with 12 bases left between them. CDR3 bases: TGCAGTGCTAGTGTCATAGTCAACTACGAGCAGTACTTC. Translating gives CSASVIVNYEQYF.

The rearrangement links TRBV2 to TRBJ1-2; D remains unclear. The CDR3 extends over 16 amino acids. V gave up 3 bases and J gave up 7 bases, with 21 bases separating them. The germline V gene encodes CDR1 SNHLY and CDR2 FYNNEI. CDR3 nucleotide sequence: TGTGCCAGCAGTGATATTGGGATCACCACGGTTGCTGGCTACACCTTC. Its protein product is CASSDIGITTVAGYTF.

The sample holds a few counts of this clone. This chain connects TRBV6-2 or TRBV6-3 to TRBJ1-1; D unresolved. Trimming shortened V by 1 base and J by 1 base, and 1 base separated the two germline ends. Germline CDR1 MNHEY, CDR2 SVGEGT. The CDR3 has 12 residues. The CDR3: CASSYWNTEAFF. CDR3 DNA: TGTGCCAGCAGTTACTGGAACACTGAAGCTTTCTTT.

V gene TRBV3-1 (or the pseudogene TRBV3-2) combines with J gene TRBJ1-1; D gene unclear. Germline-derived CDR1 and CDR2 are LGHDT and YNNKEL (reference sequence). Trimming cost V 2 bases and J 8 bases, with 12 bases left between them. The CDR3 is 13 residues long. The CDR3 DNA follows: TGTGCCAGCAGCCAACAAACGCCCGTGGAAGCTTTCTTT. It codes for CASSQQTPVEAFF.

V gene TRBV12-3 or TRBV12-4 combines with J gene TRBJ1-6; D uncertain. The CDR3 covers 13 residues. The germline V and J ends were trimmed by 8 bases and 0 bases, with 5 bases remaining between them. CDR3 coding DNA: TGTGCCAGCCAGGTCTCCTATAATTCACCCCTCCACTTT. This sequence encodes CASQVSYNSPLHF.

The chain is built from TRBV18 and TRBJ2-1; no definite D call. The CDR3 is 12 residues long. Germline CDR1 and CDR2: KGHSH and LQKENI. The ends were cut back, 5 bases at V and 5 bases at J, with 7 bases in the middle. CDR3 region: CASSYTDNEQFF. CDR3 coding DNA: TGTGCCAGCTCATACACAGACAATGAGCAGTTCTTC.

The V call is TRBV15, the J call TRBJ1-5; 8 nucleotides line up with TRBD1. This CDR3 comprises 17 residues. Per the germline V gene, CDR1 is LNHNV and CDR2 is YYDKDF (reference sequence). V shed 1 base, J shed 1 base, and the junction held 6 bases outside the gene matches. CDR3 sequence: CATSRGVDRGSNQPQHF. Here the CDR3 DNA reads TGTGCCACCAGCAGAGGGGTAGACAGGGGAAGCAATCAGCCCCAGCATTTT.

This chain uses TRBV11-2 with TRBJ1-6; 10 nucleotides agree with TRBD1. Germline V lookup: CDR1 SGHAT, CDR2 FQNNGV. The CDR3 contains 13 residues. Trimming cost V 5 bases and J 13 bases; bases outside gene matches: 5. CDR3 amino acids: CASSTGTGVPLHF. CDR3 nucleotide sequence: TGTGCCAGCAGCACCGGGACAGGGGTTCCCCTCCACTTT.

This sequence joins TRBV2 and TRBJ2-7; D gene uncertain. With 6 bases removed from V and 5 bases from J, the gap between germline ends came to 14 bases. This CDR3 region has 13 residues. Looked up from germline, CDR1 is SNHLY and CDR2 is FYNNEI. The CDR3 nucleotides read TGTGCCAGCAGCCCAGCTATCGCCAACGAGCAGTACTTC. Protein sequence: CASSPAIANEQYF.

The chain recombines TRBV9 with TRBJ2-2; TRBD1 matches 8 bases. The CDR3 sequence is 19 residues long. In germline, CDR1 is SGDLS, CDR2 YYNGEE. J was trimmed by 5 bases and V by 0 bases; bases with no gene match: 15. The CDR3 sequence: CASSVALAAGGAGTGELFF. The CDR3 nucleotides read TGTGCCAGCAGCGTAGCCTTGGCGGCAGGGGGCGCCGGTACCGGGGAGCTGTTTTTT.

V usage is TRBV27 and J usage is TRBJ2-7, with 7 nucleotides matching TRBD1. Germline-derived CDR1 and CDR2 are MNHEY and SMNVEV (reference sequence). Losses at the gene ends were 5 bases for V and 3 bases for J; bases not matched to a gene: 16. The CDR3 runs 17 residues. CDR3 bases: TGTGCCAGCAGTAGATTTTTCCACGGGACAGAGAGCTACGAGCAGTACTTC. Translated, it gives CASSRFFHGTESYEQYF.